Listed below are T cell receptor beta chains from one sample, sequenced in a study of shared clonotypes between healthy human individuals. Produced via immunoSEQ multiplex PCR; TCRdb's table is partial and in-frame only. This sample has 330,000 or so clones; 73% occur once, and the top ten carry more than 9%. Sequences were obtained from memory CD4+ T cells sorted from blood. Receptors originate from a man younger than 45 in good health. The conserved cysteine and the conserved F or W are not part of the CDR3 here. Expanded clones get a size class; other rows say once, few or many, or leave the size out.

v_call | clone_size | cdr3_aa
TRBV19 | few | ASQGTRGRTQY
TRBV7-9 | NA | ASSLDYLSNEQF
TRBV7-9 | NA | ASRLGDSQNNEQF
TRBV5-1 | NA | ASSPGTANEQF
TRBV6-6 | NA | ASSFDRVVAGEQY
TRBV28 | NA | ASSSPGAQPQH
TRBV10-2 | NA | ASSEATGGSRQPQH
TRBV5-1 | once | ASSSSGGAYEQY
TRBV6-1 | NA | ASSEAIGQDGYT
TRBV6-1 | NA | ASSEALGGRLPF
TRBV7-9 | NA | ASSEGGGDTEAF
TRBV2 | NA | ASRSEWEQY
TRBV7-9 | once | ASSLRGQLYSGANVLT
TRBV14 | NA | ASSQDISETQY
TRBV10-1 | NA | ASSEGSYEQY
TRBV4-1 | NA | ASSWDRGSSGANVLT